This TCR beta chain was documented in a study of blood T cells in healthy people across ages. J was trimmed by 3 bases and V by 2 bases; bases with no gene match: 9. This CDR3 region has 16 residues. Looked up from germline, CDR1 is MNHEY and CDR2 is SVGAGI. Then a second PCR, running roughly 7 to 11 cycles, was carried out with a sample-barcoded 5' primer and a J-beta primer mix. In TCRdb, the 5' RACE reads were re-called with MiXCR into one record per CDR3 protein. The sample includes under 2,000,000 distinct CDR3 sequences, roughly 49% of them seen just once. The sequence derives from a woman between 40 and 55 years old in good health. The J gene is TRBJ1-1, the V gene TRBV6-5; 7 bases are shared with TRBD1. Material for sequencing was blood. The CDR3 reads CASSYRSNRGHTEAFF. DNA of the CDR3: TGTGCCAGCAGTTACCGTTCAAACAGGGGCCACACTGAAGCTTTCTTT.